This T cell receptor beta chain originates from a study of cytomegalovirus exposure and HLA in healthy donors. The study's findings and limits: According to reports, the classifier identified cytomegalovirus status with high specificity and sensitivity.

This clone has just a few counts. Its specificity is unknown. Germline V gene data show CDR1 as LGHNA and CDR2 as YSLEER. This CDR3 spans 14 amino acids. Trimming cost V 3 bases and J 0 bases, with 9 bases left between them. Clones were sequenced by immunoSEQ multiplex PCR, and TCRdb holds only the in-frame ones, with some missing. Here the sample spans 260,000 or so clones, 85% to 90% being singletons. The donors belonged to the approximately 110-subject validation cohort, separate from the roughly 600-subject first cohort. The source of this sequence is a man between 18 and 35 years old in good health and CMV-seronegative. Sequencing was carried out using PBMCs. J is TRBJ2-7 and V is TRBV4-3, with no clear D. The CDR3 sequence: CASSQGYGSYEQYF. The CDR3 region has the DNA TGCGCCAGCAGCCAGGGCTACGGCTCCTACGAGCAGTACTTC.